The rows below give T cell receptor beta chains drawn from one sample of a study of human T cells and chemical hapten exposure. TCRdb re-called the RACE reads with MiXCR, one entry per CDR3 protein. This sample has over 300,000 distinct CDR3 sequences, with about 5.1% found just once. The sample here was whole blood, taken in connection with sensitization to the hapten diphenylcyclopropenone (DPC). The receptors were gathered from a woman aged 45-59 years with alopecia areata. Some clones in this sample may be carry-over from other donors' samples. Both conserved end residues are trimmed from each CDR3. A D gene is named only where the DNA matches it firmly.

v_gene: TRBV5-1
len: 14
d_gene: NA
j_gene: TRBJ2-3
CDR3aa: ASSLRQGISTDTQY

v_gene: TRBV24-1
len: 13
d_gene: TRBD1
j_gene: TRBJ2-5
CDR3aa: ATSDPTGGWETQY

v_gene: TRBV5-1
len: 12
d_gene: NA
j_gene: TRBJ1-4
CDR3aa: ASRLGQTGEKLF

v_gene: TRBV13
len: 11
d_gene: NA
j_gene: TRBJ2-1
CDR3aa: ASAPPGAREQF

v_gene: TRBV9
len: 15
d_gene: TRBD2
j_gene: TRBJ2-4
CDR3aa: ASSGGLAGGPEGIQY

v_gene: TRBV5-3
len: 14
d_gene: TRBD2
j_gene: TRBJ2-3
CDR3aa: ARSSPGREVEDTQY

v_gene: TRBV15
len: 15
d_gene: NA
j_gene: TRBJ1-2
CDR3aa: ATSSMGGGPTNYGYT

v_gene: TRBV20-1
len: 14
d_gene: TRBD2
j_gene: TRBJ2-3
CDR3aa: SASGTMVSSTDTQY

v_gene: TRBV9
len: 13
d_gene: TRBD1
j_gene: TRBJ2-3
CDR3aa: ASSVGGQRTDTQY

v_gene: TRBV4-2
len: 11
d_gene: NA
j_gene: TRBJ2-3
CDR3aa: ASSQEITSTQY

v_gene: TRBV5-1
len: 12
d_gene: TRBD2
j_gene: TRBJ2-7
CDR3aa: ASSLGLEGYEQY

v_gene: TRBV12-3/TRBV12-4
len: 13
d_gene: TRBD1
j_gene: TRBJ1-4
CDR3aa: ASSSQGASNEKLF

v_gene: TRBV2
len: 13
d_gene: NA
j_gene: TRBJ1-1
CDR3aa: ASSDGNRAWGEAF

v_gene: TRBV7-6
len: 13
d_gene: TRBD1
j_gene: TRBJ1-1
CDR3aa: ASSLVPTGGTEAF

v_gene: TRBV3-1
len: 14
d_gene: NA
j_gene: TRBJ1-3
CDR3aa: ASSQDERDIDYTIY

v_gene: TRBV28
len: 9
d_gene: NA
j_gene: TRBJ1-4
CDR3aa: ASMGFKKLF

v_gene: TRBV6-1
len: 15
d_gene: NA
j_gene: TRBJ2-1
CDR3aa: ASSDVPQGLRSNEQF

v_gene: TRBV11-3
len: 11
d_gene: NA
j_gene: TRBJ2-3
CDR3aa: ASRGSRTDTQY

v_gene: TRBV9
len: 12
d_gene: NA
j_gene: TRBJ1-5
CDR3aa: ASSVAADNQPQH

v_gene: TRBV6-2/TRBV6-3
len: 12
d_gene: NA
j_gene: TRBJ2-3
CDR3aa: ASSRDTSTDTQY

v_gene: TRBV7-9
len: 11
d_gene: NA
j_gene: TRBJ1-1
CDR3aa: ASSLDSRTEAF

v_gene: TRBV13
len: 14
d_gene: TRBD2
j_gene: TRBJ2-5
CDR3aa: ASSSIAGGPEETQY

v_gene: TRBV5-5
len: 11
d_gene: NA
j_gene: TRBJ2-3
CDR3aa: ASSFSRTDTQY

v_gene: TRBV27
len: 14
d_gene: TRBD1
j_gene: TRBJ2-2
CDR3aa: ASSRSGTGITGELF

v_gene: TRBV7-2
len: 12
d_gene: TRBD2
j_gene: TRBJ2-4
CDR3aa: ASSEGLGVHIQY

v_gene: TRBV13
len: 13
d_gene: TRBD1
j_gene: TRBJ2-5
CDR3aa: ASSYDRAPRETQY

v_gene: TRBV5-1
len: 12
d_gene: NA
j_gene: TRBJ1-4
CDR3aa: ASSLDWQGEKLF

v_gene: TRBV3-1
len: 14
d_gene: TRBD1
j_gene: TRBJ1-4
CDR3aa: ASSQPGQGRGEKLF

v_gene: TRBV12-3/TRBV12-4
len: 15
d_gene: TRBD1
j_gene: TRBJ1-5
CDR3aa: ASSPSRQGVFNQPQH

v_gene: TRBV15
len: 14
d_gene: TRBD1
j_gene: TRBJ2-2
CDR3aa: ATSPQDREDTGELF

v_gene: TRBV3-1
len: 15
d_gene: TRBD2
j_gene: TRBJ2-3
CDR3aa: ASSQEWTSASTDTQY

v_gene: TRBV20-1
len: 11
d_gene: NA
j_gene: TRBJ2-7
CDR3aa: SARLDAGSEQY

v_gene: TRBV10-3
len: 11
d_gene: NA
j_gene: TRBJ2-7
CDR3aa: AIGTSSSYEQY

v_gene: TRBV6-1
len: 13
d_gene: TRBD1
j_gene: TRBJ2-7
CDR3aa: ASSDRDRAAYEQY

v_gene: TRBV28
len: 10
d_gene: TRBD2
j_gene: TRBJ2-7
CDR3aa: ASSLGAGEQY

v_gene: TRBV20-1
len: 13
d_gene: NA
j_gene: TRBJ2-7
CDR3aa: SARAERTPSYEQY

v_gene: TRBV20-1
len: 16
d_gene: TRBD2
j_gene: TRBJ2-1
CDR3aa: SANPGLATLSSYNEQF

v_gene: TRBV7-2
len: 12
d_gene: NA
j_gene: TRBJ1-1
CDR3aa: ASSLSWGSPEAF

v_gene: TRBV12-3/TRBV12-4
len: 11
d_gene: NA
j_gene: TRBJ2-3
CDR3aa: ASRPSSTDTQY

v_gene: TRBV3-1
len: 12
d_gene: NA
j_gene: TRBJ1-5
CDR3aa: ASRGTGTGQPQH

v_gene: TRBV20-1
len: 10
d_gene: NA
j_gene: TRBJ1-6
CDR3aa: SVKGGDSPLH